These T cell receptor beta chains were read from a single sample in a study of blood T cell repertoires in COVID-19. The table came from immunoSEQ multiplex PCR; TCRdb's copy has only in-frame clones and leaves some out. The table shows about 30,000 clones, with 84% occurring only once. The material sequenced was peripheral blood. The receptors derive from a human donor in a cohort sampled during active COVID-19. Each CDR3 is given with its conserved first and last residue. The D gene is left open where the match is weak. Not every row has a clone size; where given, it reads once, few, many or a size class.

j_gene: TRBJ2-3
v_gene: TRBV3-1/TRBV3-2
d_gene: .
abundance: .
CDR3aa: CASSQALLATDTQYF
CDR3nt: TGTGCCAGCAGCCAAGCTTTACTAGCCACAGATACGCAGTATTTT

j_gene: TRBJ2-6
v_gene: TRBV4-2
d_gene: .
abundance: .
CDR3aa: CASSQDMEGYFSGANVLTF
CDR3nt: TGTGCCAGCAGCCAAGATATGGAGGGTTACTTCTCTGGGGCCAACGTCCTGACTTTC

j_gene: TRBJ2-3
v_gene: TRBV27
d_gene: .
abundance: .
CDR3aa: CASSNTRGFTDTQYF
CDR3nt: TGTGCCAGCAGCAATACGCGGGGTTTCACAGATACGCAGTATTTT

j_gene: TRBJ2-2
v_gene: TRBV5-1
d_gene: .
abundance: once
CDR3aa: CASSRAFDSQEAGELFF
CDR3nt: TGCGCCAGCAGCCGCGCCTTCGACAGCCAGGAAGCCGGGGAGCTGTTTTTT

j_gene: TRBJ2-7
v_gene: TRBV7-9
d_gene: TRBD1
abundance: .
CDR3aa: CASSLAGQSYEQYF
CDR3nt: TGTGCCAGCAGCTTAGCGGGACAGAGCTACGAGCAGTACTTC

j_gene: TRBJ1-1
v_gene: TRBV5-1
d_gene: .
abundance: .
CDR3aa: CASSLAIYAGASTEAFF
CDR3nt: TGCGCCAGCAGCTTGGCCATTTATGCAGGGGCCAGCACTGAAGCTTTCTTT

j_gene: TRBJ2-1
v_gene: TRBV19
d_gene: TRBD1
abundance: .
CDR3aa: CASSTQGARTNNEQFF
CDR3nt: TGTGCCAGTAGTACACAGGGGGCCAGAACAAACAATGAGCAGTTCTTC

j_gene: TRBJ2-6
v_gene: TRBV5-4
d_gene: .
abundance: .
CDR3aa: CASSFRVLSSGANVLTF
CDR3nt: TGTGCCAGCAGCTTTAGAGTGCTAAGCTCTGGGGCCAACGTCCTGACTTTC

j_gene: TRBJ1-1
v_gene: TRBV2
d_gene: .
abundance: .
CDR3aa: CASSEEEGYISEAFF
CDR3nt: TGTGCCAGCAGTGAAGAGGAGGGCTATATCTCTGAAGCTTTCTTT

j_gene: TRBJ1-5
v_gene: TRBV19
d_gene: .
abundance: .
CDR3aa: CASSRQGKQPQHF
CDR3nt: TGTGCCAGTAGTCGCCAGGGGAAGCAGCCCCAGCATTTT

j_gene: TRBJ1-1
v_gene: TRBV3-1/TRBV3-2
d_gene: .
abundance: .
CDR3aa: CASSQGTGDTEAFF
CDR3nt: TGTGCCAGCAGCCAAGGCACGGGAGACACTGAAGCTTTCTTT

j_gene: TRBJ2-1
v_gene: TRBV7-9
d_gene: .
abundance: .
CDR3aa: CASSLEGIYNEQFF
CDR3nt: TGTGCCAGCAGCTTAGAGGGGATTTACAATGAGCAGTTCTTC

j_gene: TRBJ2-3
v_gene: TRBV6-6
d_gene: .
abundance: .
CDR3aa: CASSYSAPRTDTQYF
CDR3nt: TGTGCCAGCAGTTACTCCGCTCCCCGGACAGATACGCAGTATTTT

j_gene: TRBJ1-5
v_gene: TRBV11-2
d_gene: .
abundance: .
CDR3aa: CASSLAQGQPQHF
CDR3nt: TGTGCCAGCAGCTTAGCGCAGGGCCAGCCCCAGCATTTT